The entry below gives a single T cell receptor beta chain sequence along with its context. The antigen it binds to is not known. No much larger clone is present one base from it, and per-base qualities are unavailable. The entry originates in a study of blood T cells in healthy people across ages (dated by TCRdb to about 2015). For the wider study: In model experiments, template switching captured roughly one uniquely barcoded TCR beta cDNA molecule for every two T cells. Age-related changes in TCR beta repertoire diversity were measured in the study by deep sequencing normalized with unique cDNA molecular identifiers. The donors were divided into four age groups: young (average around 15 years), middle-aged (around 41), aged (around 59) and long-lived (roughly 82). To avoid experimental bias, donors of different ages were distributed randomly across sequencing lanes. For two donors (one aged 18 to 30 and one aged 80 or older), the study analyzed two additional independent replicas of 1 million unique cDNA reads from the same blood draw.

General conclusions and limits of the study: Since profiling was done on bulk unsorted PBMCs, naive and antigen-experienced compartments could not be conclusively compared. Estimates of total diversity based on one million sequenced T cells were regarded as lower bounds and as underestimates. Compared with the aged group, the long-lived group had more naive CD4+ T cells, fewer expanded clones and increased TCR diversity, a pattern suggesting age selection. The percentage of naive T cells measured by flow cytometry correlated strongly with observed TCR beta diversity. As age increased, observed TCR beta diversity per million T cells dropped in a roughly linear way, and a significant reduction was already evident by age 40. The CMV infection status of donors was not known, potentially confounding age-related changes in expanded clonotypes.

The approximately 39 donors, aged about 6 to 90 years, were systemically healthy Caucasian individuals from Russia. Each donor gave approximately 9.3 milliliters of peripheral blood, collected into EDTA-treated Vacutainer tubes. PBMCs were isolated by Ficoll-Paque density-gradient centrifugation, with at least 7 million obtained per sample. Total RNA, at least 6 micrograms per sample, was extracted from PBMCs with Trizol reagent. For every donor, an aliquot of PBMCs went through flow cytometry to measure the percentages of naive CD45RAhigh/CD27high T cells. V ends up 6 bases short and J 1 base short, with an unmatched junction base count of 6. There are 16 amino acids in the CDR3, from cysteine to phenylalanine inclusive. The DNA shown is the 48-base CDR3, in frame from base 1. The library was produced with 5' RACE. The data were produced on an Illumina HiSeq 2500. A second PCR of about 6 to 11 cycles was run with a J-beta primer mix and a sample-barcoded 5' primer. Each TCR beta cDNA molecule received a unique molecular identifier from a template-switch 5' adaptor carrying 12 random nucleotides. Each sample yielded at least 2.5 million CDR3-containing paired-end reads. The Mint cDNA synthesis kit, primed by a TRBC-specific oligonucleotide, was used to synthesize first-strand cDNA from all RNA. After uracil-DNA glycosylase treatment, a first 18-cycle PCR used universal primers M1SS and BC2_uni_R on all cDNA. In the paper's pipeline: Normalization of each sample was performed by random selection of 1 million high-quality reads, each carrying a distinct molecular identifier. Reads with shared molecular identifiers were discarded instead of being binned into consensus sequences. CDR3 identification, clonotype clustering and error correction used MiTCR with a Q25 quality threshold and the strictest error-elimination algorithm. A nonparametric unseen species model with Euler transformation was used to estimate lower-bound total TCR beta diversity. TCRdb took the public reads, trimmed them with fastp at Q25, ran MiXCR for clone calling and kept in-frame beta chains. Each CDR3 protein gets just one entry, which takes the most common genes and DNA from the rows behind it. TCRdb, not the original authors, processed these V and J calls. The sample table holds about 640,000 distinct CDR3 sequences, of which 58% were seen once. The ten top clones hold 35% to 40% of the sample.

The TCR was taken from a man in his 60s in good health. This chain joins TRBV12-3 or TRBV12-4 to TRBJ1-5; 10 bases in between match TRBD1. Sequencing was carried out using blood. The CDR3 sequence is CASSLGQGESNQPQHF. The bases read TGTGCCAGCAGCCTCGGACAGGGGGAGAGCAATCAGCCCCAGCATTTT.